Shown below are 26 T cell receptor beta chains from a single sample sequenced in a study of blood T cell repertoires in COVID-19 (dated by TCRdb to the early 2020s). Receptor amplification or capture employed the immunoSEQ multiplex PCR assay. What TCRdb holds here is the immuneACCESS table cut down to in-frame rearrangements. Part of the clones is not present; checked against another copy, under half of the missing clones reflect an unresolved V gene, and the others are unexplained. Counted in this sample were roughly 80,000 clones; 60% to 85% of them appeared once. The ten most abundant clones make up 9.5% to 10% of the sample. Sequenced input: peripheral blood. Source of these receptors: a human donor in a cohort sampled during active COVID-19.

This clone was seen a few times. This chain uses TRBV19 with TRBJ1-5; tentatively, D is TRBD1 (5 bases). V lost 4 bases, J lost 6 bases, and 19 bases lay in between. There are 16 residues in the CDR3. Germline assignment: CDR1 LNHDA and CDR2 SQIVND (reference sequence). The CDR3 sequence is CASSKVTVSLTQPQHF. The CDR3 DNA reads as TGTGCCAGTAGTAAGGTGACAGTCTCCCTCACTCAGCCCCAGCATTTT.

The gene calls are TRBV7-2 and TRBJ1-1, with a weak D call TRBD1 (5 bases). Germline loops: CDR1 SGHTA, CDR2 FQGNSA. This CDR3 has 15 amino acids. V gave up 1 base and J gave up 1 base, with 10 bases separating them. The CDR3: CASSLVWGANTEAFF. For the CDR3, the DNA is TGTGCCAGCAGCTTAGTTTGGGGCGCGAACACTGAAGCTTTCTTT.

The chain joins TRBV5-1 to TRBJ1-6; 8 positions agree with TRBD1. Germline values: CDR1 SGHRS, CDR2 YFSETQ. With 0 bases clipped from V and 7 bases from J, the junction kept 6 bases outside the gene matches. The CDR3 runs 16 residues. Here the CDR3 reads CASSLDGQGNNSPLHF. The CDR3 DNA reads TGCGCCAGCAGCTTGGACGGACAGGGCAACAATTCACCCCTCCACTTT.

This clone has more than one count but fewer than ten. The chain recombines TRBV9 with TRBJ2-3; 10 positions agree with TRBD2. CDR3 length: 16 residues. Germline loops: CDR1 SGDLS, CDR2 YYNGEE. The trim removed 0 bases at V and 1 base at J, leaving 2 bases unmatched. The CDR3 is CASSVATSGGTDTQYF. For the CDR3, the DNA is TGTGCCAGCAGCGTAGCTACTAGCGGGGGCACAGATACGCAGTATTTT.

This clone was seen just once. The rearrangement joins TRBV28 to TRBJ2-3; maybe TRBD1 (6 bases). The length of the CDR3 is 14 residues. CDR1 is MDHEN and CDR2 is SYDVKM in the germline V gene. V was pared by 3 bases and J by 3 bases, with 10 bases between. CDR3 sequence reads: CASSLSTGTDTQYF. The CDR3 coding sequence is TGTGCCAGCAGTTTGAGTACAGGGACAGATACGCAGTATTTT.

The chain recombines TRBV4-3 with TRBJ2-7; TRBD1 agrees at 7 bases. From germline, CDR1 is LGHNA and CDR2 YSLEER. V lost 0 bases and J lost 2; bases outside the gene matches: 4. The CDR3 sequence is 15 residues long. In nucleotides, the CDR3 is TGCGCCAGCAGCCAAGATAGAACAGGGGCCTACGAGCAGTACTTC. Residues: CASSQDRTGAYEQYF.

This CDR3 reads CASSDRGANTEAFF. The CDR3 bases are TGTGCCAGCAGTGACCGGGGTGCTAACACTGAAGCTTTCTTT. The chain uses TRBV2 and TRBJ1-1; D call uncertain. V lost 3 bases and J 2 bases, leaving 10 bases between the germline ends. The germline CDR1 and CDR2 sequences are SNHLY and FYNNEI. The CDR3 loop spans 14 amino acids. Together with reference TRBV2 and TRBJ1-1, the CDR3 gives the full variable domain: EPEVTQTPSHQVTQMGQEVILRCVPISNHLYFYWYRQILGQKVEFLVSFYNNEISEKSEIFDDQFSVERPDGSNFTLKIRSTKLEDSAMYFCASSDRGANTEAFFGQGTRLTVV.

As regards this clone: The junction does not match germline at one end; this may be a read error. The chain recombines TRBV6-5 with TRBJ2-7, with TRBD1 matching 7 bases. Germline CDR1 reads MNHEY; CDR2 reads SVGAGI. This CDR3 is 14 amino acids long. The CDR3, as DNA: TGTGCCAGCAGTTACAGGCCGTGGGACAGCTACTTTTTCTTC. Translation gives CASSYRPWDSYFFF.

The count of this clone is one. The rearrangement uses TRBV18 and TRBJ1-2; TRBD1 matches at 7 bases. The CDR3 contains 16 residues. J was trimmed by 4 bases and V by 4 bases; bases with no gene match: 12. Germline CDR1 and CDR2: KGHSH and LQKENI. The CDR3, as DNA: TGTGCCAGCTCACTCACCGGGACAGACTCCTCCTATGGCTACACCTTC. Translating gives CASSLTGTDSSYGYTF. Using reference TRBV18 and TRBJ1-2 for the parts outside the CDR3, the full variable domain is NAGVMQNPRHLVRRRGQEARLRCSPMKGHSHVYWYRQLPEEGLKFMVYLQKENIIDESGMPKERFSAEFPKEGPSILRIQQVVRGDSAAYFCASSLTGTDSSYGYTFGSGTRLTVV.

The chain employs TRBV7-3 and TRBJ2-2, with TRBD2 matching over 11 bases. Unmatched junction bases numbered 6, after V lost 2 bases and J lost 4 bases. From germline, CDR1 is SGHTA and CDR2 FQGTGA. CDR3 size: 17 residues. The CDR3 region has the DNA TGTGCCAGCAGCTTACTTAGCGGGGGGGCCAGCACCGGGGAGCTGTTTTTT. It is translated as CASSLLSGGASTGELFF.

V is TRBV11-2 and J is TRBJ1-2; perhaps TRBD1 as D (5 bases). The V gene lost 5 bases and the J gene lost 8 bases, with 21 bases spanning the gap. Germline-derived CDR1 and CDR2 are SGHAT and FQNNGV. CDR3 length: 15 amino acids. CDR3 loop: CASSRSGAELLGYTF. Here the CDR3 DNA reads TGTGCCAGCAGCAGAAGTGGGGCAGAGCTTTTAGGCTACACCTTC.

This chain links TRBV5-1 with TRBJ2-3; the match to TRBD1 covers 8 bases. The ends lost 4 bases at V and 6 bases at J; junction bases unmatched: 10. Germline V gene data show CDR1 as SGHRS and CDR2 as YFSETQ. This CDR3 has 15 amino acids. This CDR3 is CASSPRQGSGDTQYF. CDR3 DNA: TGCGCCAGCAGCCCCCGACAGGGGAGCGGCGATACGCAGTATTTT.

J is TRBJ2-7 and V is TRBV9, with 8 nucleotides matching TRBD1. Germline assignment: CDR1 SGDLS and CDR2 YYNGEE. The junction had 8 bases not matched to a gene; V was cut back by 4 bases and J by 5 bases. This CDR3 is 14 amino acids long. CDR3 residues: CASSFRDRNHEQYF. CDR3 in DNA: TGTGCCAGCAGCTTCCGGGACAGGAACCACGAGCAGTACTTC.

This clone was recorded a few times. Written as DNA, the CDR3 is TGTGCCAGCAGAGACCGGACAACCTACGAGCAGTACTTC. This encodes CASRDRTTYEQYF. V is TRBV7-3 and J is TRBJ2-7; tentative D call: TRBD1 (5 bases). Trimming cost V 6 bases and J 2 bases, with 11 bases left between them. Germline loops: CDR1 SGHTA, CDR2 FQGTGA. The CDR3 has 13 amino acids.

The rearrangement uses TRBV18 and TRBJ2-5; 7 bases match TRBD2. Germline CDR1 reads KGHSH; CDR2 reads LQKENI. The CDR3 is 14 amino acids. V lost 5 bases, J lost 7 bases, and 10 bases stayed unmatched. CDR3 bases: TGTGCCAGCTCATTGGGACTACCGGACGGGACCCAGTACTTC. Its translation is CASSLGLPDGTQYF.

This chain joins TRBV6-5 and TRBJ1-5; 8 positions match TRBD1. Per germline, CDR1 MNHEY and CDR2 SVGAGI. J gave up 6 bases and V 6 bases, and 7 bases lay outside the gene matches. The CDR3 spans 14 residues. This CDR3 reads CASSSRDRGQPQHF. The CDR3 nucleotides read TGTGCCAGCAGCTCCCGCGACAGGGGTCAGCCCCAGCATTTT.

This sequence joins TRBV3-1 (or the pseudogene TRBV3-2) and TRBJ1-2, with 11 bases that match TRBD1. The CDR3 sequence is 14 residues long. Per the germline V gene, CDR1 is LGHDT and CDR2 is YNNKEL (reference sequence). V lost 3 bases to trimming and J lost 10 bases; unmatched junction nucleotides: 7. DNA for the CDR3: TGTGCCAGCAGCCAGGCCGGGACAGGGGGAGACTACACCTTC. Amino acids: CASSQAGTGGDYTF.

V gene TRBV7-9 combines with J gene TRBJ1-1; D remains ambiguous. The CDR3 totals 14 residues. CDR1 is SEHNR, CDR2 FQNEAQ, per germline (reference sequence). The V and J ends lost 1 base and 4 bases respectively, with 10 bases between them. The CDR3 loop reads CASSLGLGGTEAFF. Written as DNA, the CDR3 is TGTGCCAGCAGCTTAGGACTGGGAGGCACTGAAGCTTTCTTT.

The rearrangement links TRBV6-5 to TRBJ1-2; a weak D match, TRBD1 (6 bases). Trimming left V 0 bases short and J 7 bases short, with 18 bases between. The V gene's germline CDR1 is MNHEY and CDR2 SVGAGI. The CDR3 sequence is 16 residues long. The CDR3 coding sequence is TGTGCCAGCAGTTACTCGGGGAAGGGGGGGTCAAGTGGCTACACCTTC. As protein: CASSYSGKGGSSGYTF.

This clone was seen a handful of times. CDR3 protein: CASSYQTGEEYGYTF. DNA for the CDR3: TGTGCCAGCAGTTACCAGACAGGGGAGGAATATGGCTACACCTTC. The rearrangement joins TRBV6-2 or TRBV6-3 to TRBJ1-2, with 8 bases aligning to TRBD1. This CDR3 is 15 amino acids long. Germline values: CDR1 MNHEY, CDR2 SVGEGT. V trimming: 2 bases; J trimming: 5 bases; junction bases outside the gene matches: 7.

In its sample, this clone was seen many times. The CDR3 bases are TGTGCCAGCAGTTCCATGGGGGGAGGATACACTGAAGCTTTCTTT. This gives the protein CASSSMGGGYTEAFF. The chain is built from TRBV28 and TRBJ1-1; D perhaps matches TRBD1 (5 bases). The V and J ends lost 4 bases and 3 bases respectively, with 15 bases between them. CDR1 is MDHEN, CDR2 SYDVKM, per germline. The CDR3 spans 15 residues.

The chain combines TRBV11-2 with TRBJ2-5; 8 bases line up with TRBD1. Germline CDR1 reads SGHAT; CDR2 reads FQNNGV. This CDR3 spans 14 amino acids. Trimming cost V 3 bases and J 8 bases; bases outside gene matches: 8. The CDR3 spells CASSFLRQGTTQYF. In DNA form, the CDR3 reads TGTGCCAGCAGCTTTCTGAGACAGGGGACTACCCAGTACTTC.

The rearrangement joins TRBV30 to TRBJ1-2; D gene unclear. Trimming cost V 3 bases and J 4 bases, with 15 bases left between them. CDR1 and CDR2 from the germline V gene are GTSNPN and SVGIG (reference sequence). CDR3 length: 14 residues. The CDR3 sequence: CAWRKDWAGYGYTF. The DNA for the CDR3 is TGTGCCTGGAGGAAGGACTGGGCGGGCTATGGCTACACCTTC.

The V call is TRBV14, the J call TRBJ2-5; 8 bases are a match to TRBD1. J lost 5 bases, V lost 2 bases, and 13 bases had no gene match. The CDR3 is made up of 17 amino acids. CDR1 and CDR2 (germline): SGHDN, FVKESK. The CDR3, as DNA: TGTGCCAGCAGCCAAATCGGCAGGGGGCAACGTCGGGAGACCCAGTACTTC. Translating it yields CASSQIGRGQRRETQYF. The full variable domain, rest sourced from reference TRBV14 and TRBJ2-5, is EAGVTQFPSHSVIEKGQTVTLRCDPISGHDNLYWYRRVMGKEIKFLLHFVKESKQDESGMPNNRFLAERTGGTYSTLKVQPAELEDSGVYFCASSQIGRGQRRETQYFGPGTRLLVL.

The rearrangement links TRBV5-1 to TRBJ2-3; D is possibly TRBD1 (5 bases). V gave up 5 bases and J gave up 0 bases, with 16 bases separating them. There are 16 residues in the CDR3. Germline-derived CDR1 and CDR2 are SGHRS and YFSETQ. The CDR3 sequence is CASRPGASASTDTQYF. The CDR3 coding sequence is TGCGCCAGCAGACCTGGGGCGTCTGCTAGCACAGATACGCAGTATTTT.

This clone was observed a few times. The V and J genes are TRBV3-1 (or the pseudogene TRBV3-2) and TRBJ1-5, with TRBD1 as a possible D gene (5 bases). Germline loops: CDR1 LGHDT, CDR2 YNNKEL (reference sequence). The CDR3 runs 15 residues. Trimming removed 5 bases at V and 0 bases at J, with 11 bases between. CDR3 in DNA: TGTGCCAGCAGCGAGGACACCTATAGCAATCAGCCCCAGCATTTT. It is translated as CASSEDTYSNQPQHF.